Below, one TCR beta chain is given with its context. The method was immunoSEQ multiplex PCR; TCRdb's version includes in-frame clones alone and lacks a portion of them. The data hold 300,000 to 500,000 clones, with roughly nine tenths observed a single time. Regarding treatment: around 19 received Ad26.COV2.S at low or high dose, single or two shots; several received placebo; per-sample allocation not given. Day 63 after the first vaccine or placebo injection was the time point for sampling. Trimming took 6 bases from V and 9 from J, leaving 13 bases between them. The germline gives CDR1 SGHDT, CDR2 YYEEEE. The CDR3 has 13 amino acids. This specimen comes from a study of Ad26.COV2.S vaccination and SARS-CoV-2 variants. Across the whole study: Trial arm assignment for the donor was COV1001 Ad26.COV2.S. Ad26.COV2.S shots went into the muscle once or twice, 56 days apart.

This chain joins TRBV5-6 and TRBJ1-6; D uncertain. The sample here was peripheral blood, taken in a trial of Ad26.COV2.S vaccine versus placebo. This receptor was taken from a person aged 18-65 years who received the Ad26.COV2.S COVID-19 vaccine or a placebo. For the CDR3, the DNA is TGTGCCAGCACCAGTAGTGGGCTTTCACCCCTCCACTTT. Residues: CASTSSGLSPLHF.